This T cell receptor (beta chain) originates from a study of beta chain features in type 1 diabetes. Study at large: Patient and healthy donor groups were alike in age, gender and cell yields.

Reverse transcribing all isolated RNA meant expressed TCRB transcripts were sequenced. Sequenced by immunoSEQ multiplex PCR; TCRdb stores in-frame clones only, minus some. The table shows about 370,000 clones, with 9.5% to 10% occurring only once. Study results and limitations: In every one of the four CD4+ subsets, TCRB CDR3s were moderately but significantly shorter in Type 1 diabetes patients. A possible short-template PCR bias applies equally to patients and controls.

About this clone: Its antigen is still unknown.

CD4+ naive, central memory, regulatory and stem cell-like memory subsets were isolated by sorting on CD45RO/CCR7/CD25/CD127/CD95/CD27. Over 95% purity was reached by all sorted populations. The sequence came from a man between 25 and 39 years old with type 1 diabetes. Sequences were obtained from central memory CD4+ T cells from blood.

For the CDR3, the DNA is TGCAGCGTAAGACTAGCGAATTCCTACGAGCAGTACTTC. Translation: CSVRLANSYEQYF. The genes are TRBV29-1 and TRBJ2-7; 8 bases are a match to TRBD2. Germline lookup yields CDR1 SQVTM and CDR2 ANQGSEA. The trim removed 6 bases at V and 1 base at J, leaving 5 bases unmatched. CDR3 length: 13 residues.